The 26 T cell receptor beta chains listed next were all sequenced from one sample in a study of T cell responses to AZD1222 COVID-19 vaccine. Produced via immunoSEQ multiplex PCR; TCRdb's table is partial and in-frame only. Here the sample spans 40,000 to 50,000 clones, about 91% being singletons. The material was peripheral blood, obtained 28 days after the second AZD1222 dose. The receptors here all came from an adult who received the AZD1222 COVID-19 vaccine.

This chain connects TRBV7-2 to TRBJ2-1; D uncertain. The V gene lost 5 bases and the J gene lost 5 bases, with 7 bases spanning the gap. Germline loops: CDR1 SGHTA, CDR2 FQGNSA. The CDR3 runs to 12 residues. CDR3 protein: CASSKLDNEQFF. CDR3 in DNA: TGTGCCAGCAGCAAGCTGGACAATGAGCAGTTCTTC.

The CDR3 DNA reads TGTGCCAGCACCAATAAGGGGGGAGATGACTTCTACAATGAGCAGTTCTTC. It codes for CASTNKGGDDFYNEQFF. The chain has TRBV21-1 and TRBJ2-1. TRBV21-1 is annotated as a pseudogene. CDR3 size: 17 residues.

The chain combines TRBV7-2 with TRBJ2-7; no firm D call. V lost 5 bases, J lost 0 bases, and 2 bases lay in between. From germline, CDR1 is SGHTA and CDR2 FQGNSA. The CDR3 sequence is 11 residues long. CDR3 nucleotide sequence: TGTGCCAGCAGCCTCTCCTACGAGCAGTACTTC. Protein: CASSLSYEQYF.

The chain couples TRBV5-1 to TRBJ2-7; TRBD2 aligns across 8 bases. The germline V gene encodes CDR1 SGHRS and CDR2 YFSETQ. This CDR3 is 14 amino acids long. The V segment lost 7 bases and the J segment 1 base; nucleotides outside the gene matches: 7. The CDR3 protein is CASWAAGASYEQYF. CDR3 nucleotide sequence: TGCGCCAGCTGGGCAGCGGGGGCATCCTACGAGCAGTACTTC.

This chain uses TRBV5-1 with TRBJ2-7; 11 positions agree with TRBD2. Germline CDR1 reads SGHRS; CDR2 reads YFSETQ. This CDR3 contains 14 residues. The J segment lost 12 bases and the V segment lost 4 bases, leaving 12 bases of the junction unmatched. This CDR3 reads CASSQTSGGRLSYF. Here the CDR3 DNA reads TGCGCCAGCAGCCAAACTAGCGGGGGCCGCCTATCGTACTTC. Drawing the rest from reference TRBV5-1 and TRBJ2-7, the complete variable domain is KAGVTQTPRYLIKTRGQQVTLSCSPISGHRSVSWYQQTPGQGLQFLFEYFSETQRNKGNFPGRFSGRQFSNSRSEMNVSTLELGDSALYLCASSQTSGGRLSYFGPGTRLTVT.

A single count supports this clone. The rearrangement links TRBV11-2 to TRBJ2-2, with 9 positions matching TRBD1. Germline trimming cut 3 bases from V and 4 bases from J; bases unmatched to any gene: 6. There are 16 residues in the CDR3. The germline CDR1 and CDR2 sequences are SGHAT and FQNNGV. CDR3 in DNA: TGTGCCAGCAGCTTCCGGGACAGGGTTACCACCGGGGAGCTGTTTTTT. This gives the protein CASSFRDRVTTGELFF.

The chain combines TRBV7-3 with TRBJ2-2; tentatively, D is TRBD1 (5 bases). This CDR3 contains 15 residues. Germline values: CDR1 SGHTA, CDR2 FQGTGA. The germline V and J ends were trimmed by 5 bases and 1 base, with 11 bases remaining between them. The CDR3: CASSAWTLNTGELFF. CDR3 nucleotide sequence: TGTGCCAGCAGCGCGTGGACACTGAACACCGGGGAGCTGTTTTTT.

This chain joins TRBV6-5 and TRBJ2-7, with TRBD1 matching over 8 bases. With 0 bases clipped from V and 3 bases from J, the junction kept 7 bases outside the gene matches. Looked up from germline, CDR1 is MNHEY and CDR2 is SVGAGI. This CDR3 has 16 residues. The CDR3 loop reads CASSYSISGQGYEQYF. CDR3 bases: TGTGCCAGCAGTTACTCGATAAGCGGACAGGGCTACGAGCAGTACTTC.

This rearrangement joins TRBV28 to TRBJ2-7, with 9 positions matching TRBD1. The germline V gene encodes CDR1 MDHEN and CDR2 SYDVKM. The CDR3 spans 16 residues. The V and J ends lost 4 bases and 0 bases, in that order; junction bases with no gene match: 7. The CDR3 DNA is TGTGCCAGCAGTTCTACCGGGACAGGGATCTCCTACGAGCAGTACTTC. Amino acids: CASSSTGTGISYEQYF.

J is TRBJ2-3 and V is TRBV9; possibly TRBD2 for D (5 bases). V was pared by 0 bases and J by 2 bases, with 10 bases between. CDR3 length: 15 amino acids. Germline CDR1 is SGDLS and CDR2 is YYNGEE. The CDR3 nucleotides read TGTGCCAGCAGCGTAGGCTCGGGATTCACAGATACGCAGTATTTT. Protein product: CASSVGSGFTDTQYF. Complete variable domain (other parts from reference TRBV9 and TRBJ2-3): DSGVTQTPKHLITATGQRVTLRCSPRSGDLSVYWYQQSLDQGLQFLIQYYNGEERAKGNILERFSAQQFPDLHSELNLSSLELGDSALYFCASSVGSGFTDTQYFGPGTRLTVL.

In this sample, this clone turned up a few times. This chain joins TRBV7-3 and TRBJ2-5, with D maybe TRBD2 (5 bases). The CDR3 is made up of 16 amino acids. Germline CDR1 reads SGHTA; CDR2 reads FQGTGA. Trimming removed 6 bases at V and 0 bases at J, with 17 bases between. The CDR3 sequence is CASSFSGGGYQETQYF. The DNA for the CDR3 is TGTGCCAGCAGTTTCTCGGGCGGCGGGTACCAAGAGACCCAGTACTTC.

The rearrangement uses TRBV18 and TRBJ2-7; D uncertain. Deletions cut 2 bases from V and 5 bases from J, with 10 bases between. The germline V gene has CDR1 KGHSH and CDR2 LQKENI. This CDR3 has 13 residues. CDR3 in amino acids: CASSPVPRDEQYF. CDR3 nucleotides: TGTGCCAGCTCACCAGTGCCCCGGGACGAGCAGTACTTC.

The DNA for the CDR3 is TGTGCCAGCTCACGAGGGAAATCCCCCTACGAGCAGTACTTC. This sequence encodes CASSRGKSPYEQYF. J is TRBJ2-7 and V is TRBV18; TRBD2 is a possible D gene (5 bases). The germline V and J ends were trimmed by 4 bases and 2 bases, with 12 bases remaining between them. Germline assignment: CDR1 KGHSH and CDR2 LQKENI. The CDR3 sequence is 14 residues long.

The CDR3 nucleotides are TGTGCCAGTAGGGCCTCGACGGCCTATGGCTACACCTTC. This gives the protein CASRASTAYGYTF. The chain uses TRBV19 and TRBJ1-2; D is uncertain. The germline CDR1 and CDR2 sequences are LNHDA and SQIVND (reference sequence). This CDR3 is built from 13 residues. The ends were cut back, 6 bases at V and 4 bases at J, with 12 bases in the middle. Together with reference TRBV19 and TRBJ1-2, the CDR3 gives the full variable domain: DGGITQSPKYLFRKEGQNVTLSCEQNLNHDAMYWYRQDPGQGLRLIYYSQIVNDFQKGDIAEGYSVSREKKESFPLTVTSAQKNPTAFYLCASRASTAYGYTFGSGTRLTVV.

The rearrangement uses TRBV15 and TRBJ2-2, with 9 bases lining up with TRBD1. Looked up from germline, CDR1 is LNHNV and CDR2 is YYDKDF (reference sequence). The V segment lost 6 bases and the J segment 5 bases; nucleotides outside the gene matches: 7. This CDR3 contains 15 residues. The CDR3 spells CATSPDRGITGELFF. In DNA, the CDR3 is TGTGCCACCAGTCCGGACAGGGGTATTACCGGGGAGCTGTTTTTT.

This clone was detected only once. The rearrangement joins TRBV5-4 to TRBJ2-4, with D possibly being TRBD1 (6 bases). The CDR3 runs 17 residues. Germline assignment: CDR1 SGHNT and CDR2 YYREEE (reference sequence). V shed 4 bases and J shed 0 bases, with 17 bases lying between them. The chain's CDR3 is CASSPGHQSLAKNIQYF. The CDR3 coding sequence is TGTGCCAGCAGCCCGGGACACCAGTCCTTAGCCAAAAACATTCAGTACTTC.

The chain couples TRBV11-2 to TRBJ1-3, with a tentative D call TRBD1 (5 bases). Germline CDR1 is SGHAT and CDR2 is FQNNGV. CDR3 size: 17 residues. V was shortened by 5 bases and J by 2 bases, with 19 bases between the two germline ends. The CDR3 coding sequence is TGTGCCAGCAGCCCAGCCCAAGGGGCCTGGGCTGGAAACACCATATATTTT. Translating it yields CASSPAQGAWAGNTIYF.

The chain combines TRBV18 with TRBJ1-1; D not resolved. The CDR3 runs to 15 residues. V lost 3 bases and J 1 base, leaving 12 bases between the germline ends. Per germline, CDR1 KGHSH and CDR2 LQKENI. In DNA form, the CDR3 reads TGTGCCAGCTCACCTGTGTCGGGGAGGAACACTGAAGCTTTCTTT. Protein sequence: CASSPVSGRNTEAFF.

Comment on this clone: At one end, the junction sequence differs from germline, possibly due to a read error. The rearrangement uses TRBV7-7 and TRBJ2-5; 16 bases are shared with TRBD2. There are 15 residues in the CDR3. Germline V gene lookup returns CDR1 SSHAT and CDR2 FNYEAQ (reference sequence). CDR3 nucleotide sequence: TGTGCTAGCAGCCCGGGACTAGCGGGGGGGGAGACCCAGTACTTC. It yields the protein CASSPGLAGGETQYF.

In nucleotides, the CDR3 is TGTGCCAGCAGCTCCTTCGACAGGGGGCTTGATAATTCACCCCTCCACTTT. It specifies CASSSFDRGLDNSPLHF. The chain employs TRBV7-9 and TRBJ1-6, with TRBD1 matching over 10 bases. The CDR3 has 17 residues. V dropped 4 bases and J dropped 5; count of bases not matched to a gene: 8. Germline V gene lookup returns CDR1 SEHNR and CDR2 FQNEAQ (reference sequence).

The rearrangement uses TRBV6-5 and TRBJ1-2, with D unclear. Germline-derived CDR1 and CDR2 are MNHEY and SVGAGI. The CDR3 is 14 amino acids. Trimming removed 8 bases from V and 2 bases from J, with 15 bases in between. CDR3 loop: CASYDGRRNYGYTF. CDR3 nucleotide sequence: TGTGCCAGCTACGACGGACGGAGAAACTATGGCTACACCTTC.

This rearrangement joins TRBV11-2 to TRBJ2-1, with a possible D match to TRBD1 (5 bases). Between the trimmed V and J ends, which lost 0 bases and 1 base, there was a span of 7 bases. The CDR3 is 15 amino acids. CDR1 and CDR2 from the germline V gene are SGHAT and FQNNGV. The CDR3 reads CASSLEGRSYNEQFF. The CDR3 nucleotides read TGTGCCAGCAGCTTAGAGGGGCGGTCCTACAATGAGCAGTTCTTC.

The gene calls are TRBV27 and TRBJ2-7, with D unresolved. The germline V and J ends were trimmed by 5 bases and 0 bases, with 11 bases remaining between them. The CDR3 sequence is 14 residues long. Germline V gene sequence: CDR1 MNHEY, CDR2 SMNVEV (reference sequence). The DNA of the CDR3 is TGTGCCAGCAGTCCGAGCATGAACTCCTACGAGCAGTACTTC. Translated: CASSPSMNSYEQYF.

This sequence joins TRBV9 and TRBJ2-2, with 14 positions matching TRBD2. The germline V gene encodes CDR1 SGDLS and CDR2 YYNGEE. The CDR3 totals 18 residues. V lost 3 bases to trimming and J lost 0 bases; unmatched junction nucleotides: 4. CDR3 sequence reads: CASSAPGLAGANTGELFF. The CDR3 nucleotides read TGTGCCAGCAGCGCTCCGGGACTAGCGGGGGCGAACACCGGGGAGCTGTTTTTT.

This rearrangement joins TRBV18 to TRBJ1-2; D remains ambiguous. The CDR3 is 13 amino acids. V was trimmed by 3 bases and J by 7 bases, leaving 12 bases between them. In germline, CDR1 is KGHSH, CDR2 LQKENI. The CDR3 is CASSPGLDRGYTF. The DNA for the CDR3 is TGTGCCAGCTCACCGGGCCTGGACCGTGGCTACACCTTC.

The chain uses TRBV10-3 and TRBJ2-2; tentatively, D is TRBD1 (5 bases). V dropped 0 bases and J dropped 3 bases, with 8 bases sitting between them. This CDR3 region has 15 residues. The germline gives CDR1 ENHRY, CDR2 SYGVKD. CDR3 nucleotides: TGTGCCATCAGTGAGTCATCAGGGTACACCGGGGAGCTGTTTTTT. Its translation is CAISESSGYTGELFF.